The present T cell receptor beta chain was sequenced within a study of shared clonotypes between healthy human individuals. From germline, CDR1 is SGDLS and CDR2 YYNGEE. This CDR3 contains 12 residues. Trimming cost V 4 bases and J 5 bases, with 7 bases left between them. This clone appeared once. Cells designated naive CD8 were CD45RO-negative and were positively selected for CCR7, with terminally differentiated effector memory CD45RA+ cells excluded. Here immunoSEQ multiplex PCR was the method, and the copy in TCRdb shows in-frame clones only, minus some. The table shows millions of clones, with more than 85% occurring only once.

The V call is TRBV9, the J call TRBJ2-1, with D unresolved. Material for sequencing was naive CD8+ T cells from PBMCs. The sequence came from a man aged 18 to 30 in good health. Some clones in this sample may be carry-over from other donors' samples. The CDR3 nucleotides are TGTGCCAGCAGCCTGGGAAACAATGAGCAGTTCTTC. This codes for CASSLGNNEQFF.